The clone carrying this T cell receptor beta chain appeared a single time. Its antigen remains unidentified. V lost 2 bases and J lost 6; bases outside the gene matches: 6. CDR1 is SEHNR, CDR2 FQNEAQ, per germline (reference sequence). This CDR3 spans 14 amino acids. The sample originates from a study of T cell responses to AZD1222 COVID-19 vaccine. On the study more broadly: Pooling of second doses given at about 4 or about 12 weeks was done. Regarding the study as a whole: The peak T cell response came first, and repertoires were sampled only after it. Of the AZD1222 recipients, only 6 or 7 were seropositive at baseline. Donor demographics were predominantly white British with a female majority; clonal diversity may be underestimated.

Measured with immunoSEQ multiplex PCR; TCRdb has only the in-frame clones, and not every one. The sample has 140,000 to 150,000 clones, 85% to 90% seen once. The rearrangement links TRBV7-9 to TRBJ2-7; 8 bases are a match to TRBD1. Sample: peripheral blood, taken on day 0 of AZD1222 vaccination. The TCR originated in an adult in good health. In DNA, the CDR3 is TGTGCCAGCAGCTTACGGGACAGGCACTCCGAGCAGTACTTC. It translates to CASSLRDRHSEQYF. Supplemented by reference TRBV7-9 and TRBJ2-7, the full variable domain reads DTGVSQNPRHKITKRGQNVTFRCDPISEHNRLYWYRQTLGQGPEFLTYFQNEAQLEKSRLLSDRFSAERPKGSFSTLEIQRTEQGDSAMYLCASSLRDRHSEQYFGPGTRLTVT.